This TCR beta chain originates from a study of blood T cell repertoires in COVID-19. Study-level background: COVID-19 samples, acute and convalescent, were from the United States, Italy and Spain.

Authors' methods: Cell counts per sample came from amplifying reference gene primers. Clones were read by immunoSEQ multiplex PCR, and TCRdb kept only the in-frame ones, dropping some. V, J and clone size are those of that table, while D and trimming were read from the DNA. The sample shows about 200,000 clones, around 90% of them seen only once. The receptor's source is a man aged 55 to 69 with active or convalescent COVID-19. The sample comprised peripheral blood.

For the CDR3, the DNA is TGTGCCAGCAGTCATCCGAGAACTGAAGCTTTCTTT. Amino acid sequence: CASSHPRTEAFF. The chain is built from TRBV6-2 or TRBV6-3 and TRBJ1-1, with D hard to call. Germline CDR1 and CDR2: MNHEY and SVGEGT. Trimming took off 5 bases at V and 5 bases at J, with 9 bases between the two ends. This CDR3 is 12 amino acids long.